This TCR beta chain was documented in a study of CD8 T cells in Susac syndrome. The overall study: Sequenced Susac syndrome patients included roughly six with active disease and 8 or 9 who were in remission.

Reverse transcription of about 0.5 to 1 ug RNA was performed with random hexamers. TCR beta CDR3 was amplified by immunoSEQ covering 54 Vbeta and 13 Jbeta. Each CDR3 protein is one row after TCRdb ran MiXCR on the immunoSEQ multiplex PCR reads. Seen here are 150,000 or so distinct CDR3 sequences, roughly 94% observed once, and the top ten hold roughly 0.14%. This clonotype occurred once. V lost 5 bases, J lost 3 bases, and 14 bases lay in between. The CDR3 contains 15 residues. CD8+ and CD4+ T cells taken from blood had their TCR beta sequenced. Negative isolation was used for CD8+ and CD4+ T cells and FACS enrichment for TEMRA cells.

Material for sequencing was CD4+ T cells from PBMCs. The V call is TRBV12-3 or TRBV12-4, the J call TRBJ1-5; D is unclear. The origin of this receptor is a human donor with Susac syndrome. For the CDR3, the DNA is TGTGCCAGCAGTCCCTCATCAGTAACCAATCAGCCCCAGCATTTT. Encoded protein: CASSPSSVTNQPQHF.